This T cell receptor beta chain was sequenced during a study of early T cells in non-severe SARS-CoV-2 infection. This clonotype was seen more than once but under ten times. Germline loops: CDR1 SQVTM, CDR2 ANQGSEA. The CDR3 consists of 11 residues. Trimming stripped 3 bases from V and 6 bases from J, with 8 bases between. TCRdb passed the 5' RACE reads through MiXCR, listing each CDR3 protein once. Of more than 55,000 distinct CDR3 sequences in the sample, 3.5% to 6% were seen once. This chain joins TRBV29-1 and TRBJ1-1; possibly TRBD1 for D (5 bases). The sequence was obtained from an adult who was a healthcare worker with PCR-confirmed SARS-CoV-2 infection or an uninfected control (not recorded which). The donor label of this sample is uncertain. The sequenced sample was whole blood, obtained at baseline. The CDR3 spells CSVELGAEAFF. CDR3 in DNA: TGCAGCGTTGAGCTGGGGGCTGAAGCTTTCTTT.